The clone carrying this T cell receptor (beta chain) was recorded only once. The CDR3 spans 14 residues. In germline, CDR1 is LGHNA, CDR2 YNFKEQ. V lost 0 bases and J lost 7, with 9 bases in between. This sample is part of a study of T cells in tumors after PD-1 blockade. The wider study: Patients had no prior checkpoint blockade, systemic immunosuppressants, or anti-cancer therapy within 4 weeks.

Sequenced by immunoSEQ multiplex PCR; TCRdb stores in-frame clones only, minus some. The sample has around 60,000 clones; about four fifths are singletons. J is TRBJ1-4 and V is TRBV4-2; D remains ambiguous. Sequenced material: PBMCs, taken before anti-PD-1 treatment. The TCR comes from a human donor with basal cell carcinoma. CDR3 sequence reads: CASSQDRGPEKLFF. CDR3 DNA: TGTGCCAGCAGCCAAGATCGAGGGCCTGAAAAACTGTTTTTT.